The 23 T cell receptor beta chains in this list originate from one sample, sequenced in a study of T cells in tumors after PD-1 blockade. Profiled with immunoSEQ multiplex PCR; TCRdb holds only in-frame clones, not every one. Among 11,000 to 15,000 clones listed, roughly 85% were seen once. The specimen was PBMCs, collected after anti-PD-1 treatment. These receptors all come from a human donor with basal cell carcinoma.

The chain's CDR3 is CASSQERHATDTQYF. The CDR3 region has the DNA TGTGCCAGCAGCCAAGAAAGGCACGCCACAGATACGCAGTATTTT. The J gene is TRBJ2-3, the V gene TRBV4-2; D is unresolved. The CDR3 has 15 residues. Germline CDR1 is LGHNA and CDR2 is YNFKEQ. The V end lost 0 bases, the J end lost 2 bases, and 9 bases lay between the germline ends.

V gene TRBV19 combines with J gene TRBJ2-1, with 8 bases aligning to TRBD1. Looked up from germline, CDR1 is LNHDA and CDR2 is SQIVND (reference sequence). The CDR3 runs 16 residues. V dropped 4 bases and J dropped 0; count of bases not matched to a gene: 5. CDR3 coding DNA: TGTGCCAGTAGTACCCTCACAGGGGGCTCCTACAATGAGCAGTTCTTC. Protein: CASSTLTGGSYNEQFF.

CDR3 DNA: TGTGCCAGCAGCTTAGCGTCCAGCGGCCCCCAATCTGGCTACACCTTC. It codes for CASSLASSGPQSGYTF. The chain employs TRBV7-2 and TRBJ1-2; D unclear. Per germline, CDR1 SGHTA and CDR2 FQGNSA. CDR3 length: 16 amino acids. V gave up 0 bases and J gave up 7 bases, with 18 bases separating them.

This clone was counted a few times. The chain has TRBV12-3 or TRBV12-4 and TRBJ1-1; D is unresolved. Trimming stripped 1 base from V and 5 bases from J, with 8 bases between. CDR3 length: 13 amino acids. This chain's CDR3 is CASSLEGRTEAFF. Written as DNA, the CDR3 is TGTGCCAGCAGTTTAGAGGGCCGGACTGAAGCTTTCTTT.

The rearrangement joins TRBV9 to TRBJ2-3; D not resolved. Germline V gene data show CDR1 as SGDLS and CDR2 as YYNGEE. Trimming removed 3 bases from V and 1 base from J, with 18 bases in between. The CDR3 spans 17 residues. In nucleotides, the CDR3 is TGTGCCAGCAGCGCGCAGCCTCAAGGCCTCGGCACAGATACGCAGTATTTT. This sequence encodes CASSAQPQGLGTDTQYF.

V usage is TRBV9 and J usage is TRBJ1-4; 9 nucleotides align to TRBD1. Germline trimming cut 4 bases from V and 5 bases from J; bases unmatched to any gene: 6. The CDR3 extends over 15 amino acids. CDR1 and CDR2 from the germline V gene are SGDLS and YYNGEE. The DNA of the CDR3 is TGTGCCAGCAGCCTATCCGGGACAGGGAATGAAAAACTGTTTTTT. Translation: CASSLSGTGNEKLFF.

The CDR3 DNA follows: TGTGCCAGCAGTCCACCCGGGCTGAGAAATGAGCAGTTCTTC. Protein sequence: CASSPPGLRNEQFF. The chain combines TRBV27 with TRBJ2-1; D unresolved. The V end lost 5 bases, the J end lost 7 bases, and 15 bases lay between the germline ends. This CDR3 region has 14 residues. Germline V CDR1 and CDR2: MNHEY, SMNVEV (reference sequence).

The chain employs TRBV6-5 and TRBJ2-7; tentatively, D is TRBD2 (6 bases). The CDR3 runs to 15 residues. Germline V lookup: CDR1 MNHEY, CDR2 SVGAGI. V was shortened by 3 bases and J by 4 bases, with 16 bases between the two germline ends. The CDR3 reads CASSYSGVLAYEQYF. CDR3 nucleotide sequence: TGTGCCAGCAGTTATTCGGGGGTCCTCGCGTACGAGCAGTACTTC.

This chain links TRBV5-1 with TRBJ2-7; D perhaps matches TRBD2 (5 bases). This CDR3 is 15 amino acids long. V was clipped by 4 bases and J by 3 bases, with 17 bases between them. The germline V gene has CDR1 SGHRS and CDR2 YFSETQ. CDR3 DNA sequence: TGCGCCAGCAGCCTAAATACGGACGGACTCTACGAGCAGTACTTC. It translates to CASSLNTDGLYEQYF.

V gene TRBV29-1 combines with J gene TRBJ2-7, with 8 bases that match TRBD1. The CDR3 is made up of 13 amino acids. Germline V gene lookup returns CDR1 SQVTM and CDR2 ANQGSEA. V trimming: 5 bases; J trimming: 3 bases; junction bases outside the gene matches: 6. CDR3 nucleotides: TGCAGCGTTAGACAGGGGAGAAGCTACGAGCAGTACTTC. Translation gives CSVRQGRSYEQYF.

The chain carries TRBV6-6 and TRBJ2-7; unclear D gene. From germline, CDR1 is MNHNY and CDR2 SVGAGI (reference sequence). This CDR3 is built from 14 residues. The ends were cut back, 4 bases at V and 2 bases at J, with 12 bases in the middle. The CDR3 nucleotides read TGTGCCAGCAGTTCAGCACTCCTAACCTACGAGCAGTACTTC. It translates to CASSSALLTYEQYF.

The chain has TRBV28 and TRBJ1-3; no clear D. This CDR3 is built from 13 residues. Trimming removed 6 bases from V and 1 base from J, with 7 bases in between. CDR1 is MDHEN, CDR2 SYDVKM, per germline. CDR3 amino acids: CASSRRSGNTIYF. The CDR3 region has the DNA TGTGCCAGCAGCCGGCGGTCTGGAAACACCATATATTTT.

V usage is TRBV5-6 and J usage is TRBJ2-3; 7 nucleotides agree with TRBD2. Germline loops: CDR1 SGHDT, CDR2 YYEEEE. J gave up 5 bases and V 3 bases, and 12 bases lay outside the gene matches. The CDR3 covers 16 residues. CDR3 protein: CASSSLTSRGKDTQYF. The CDR3 coding sequence is TGTGCCAGCAGCTCCCTGACTAGCCGGGGTAAAGATACGCAGTATTTT.

The rearrangement joins TRBV10-3 to TRBJ1-5; D remains unclear. The CDR3 loop spans 13 amino acids. Germline CDR1 is ENHRY and CDR2 is SYGVKD. Trimming pared 7 bases from V and 4 bases from J, leaving 11 bases between. CDR3 bases: TGTGCCATCACGGGCCAGGCGAATCAGCCCCAGCATTTT. It translates to CAITGQANQPQHF.

The chain couples TRBV5-1 to TRBJ2-2; weak D call: TRBD1 (6 bases). This CDR3 spans 15 amino acids. Trimming pared 4 bases from V and 2 bases from J, leaving 12 bases between. The V gene's germline CDR1 is SGHRS and CDR2 YFSETQ. CDR3 DNA: TGCGCCAGCAGCGCCGACAGGCCCAACACCGGGGAGCTGTTTTTT. Protein: CASSADRPNTGELFF.

V and J are TRBV28 and TRBJ1-6; 8 bases are shared with TRBD1. CDR1 is MDHEN, CDR2 SYDVKM, per germline. This CDR3 comprises 14 residues. The V gene end was trimmed by 8 bases and the J gene end by 7 bases; junction bases not matched to a gene: 7. CDR3 amino acids: CASAPGQVNSPLHF. The CDR3 DNA follows: TGTGCCAGCGCCCCGGGACAGGTGAATTCACCCCTCCACTTT.

Points on this clone: Because the CDR3's place on the DNA is in doubt, the DNA is left out and the CDR3 is given as listed by TCRdb. The V call is TRBV6-5, the J call TRBJ1-2; the listed D gene, TRBD1, was not tested against the DNA. Germline CDR1 is MNHEY and CDR2 is SVGAGI. Counting both end residues, the CDR3 totals 15 amino acids. The CDR3 region is CASSTSTGAEGGYTF.

The genes are TRBV18 and TRBJ2-6; 10 bases align to TRBD1. CDR1 and CDR2 from the germline V gene are KGHSH and LQKENI. The CDR3 sequence is 16 residues long. The J segment lost 3 bases and the V segment lost 5 bases, leaving 4 bases of the junction unmatched. CDR3 loop: CASSVGTGVGANVLTF. CDR3 DNA: TGTGCCAGCTCAGTTGGGACAGGGGTTGGGGCCAACGTCCTGACTTTC. Using reference TRBV18 and TRBJ2-6 for the parts outside the CDR3, the full variable domain is NAGVMQNPRHLVRRRGQEARLRCSPMKGHSHVYWYRQLPEEGLKFMVYLQKENIIDESGMPKERFSAEFPKEGPSILRIQQVVRGDSAAYFCASSVGTGVGANVLTFGAGSRLTVL.

The rearrangement joins TRBV27 to TRBJ2-1, with TRBD2 matching 10 bases. The V and J ends lost 0 bases and 1 base, in that order; junction bases with no gene match: 0. In germline, CDR1 is MNHEY, CDR2 SMNVEV (reference sequence). This CDR3 is 16 amino acids long. CDR3 DNA: TGTGCCAGCAGTTTATCAGCGGGGGGGTCCTACAATGAGCAGTTCTTC. Amino acid sequence: CASSLSAGGSYNEQFF.

By sample share, this clone is medium-sized. The V call is TRBV2, the J call TRBJ1-3; D call uncertain. V was cut by 7 bases and J by 4 bases, with 14 bases left in between. Germline-derived CDR1 and CDR2 are SNHLY and FYNNEI. The CDR3 runs 14 residues. The CDR3: CASTQDGSGNTIYF. In DNA form, the CDR3 reads TGTGCCAGCACCCAGGACGGAAGCGGAAACACCATATATTTT.

The V gene is TRBV30, the J gene TRBJ1-5, with a weak D call TRBD1 (6 bases). Trimming removed 5 bases at V and 5 bases at J, with 16 bases between. This CDR3 is built from 14 residues. CDR1 is GTSNPN, CDR2 SVGIG, per germline (reference sequence). CDR3 residues: CAWGGAGPDQPQHF. CDR3 DNA: TGTGCCTGGGGGGGGGCAGGGCCGGATCAGCCCCAGCATTTT.

In this sample, this clone turned up a few times. The chain carries TRBV7-2 and TRBJ2-5, with D possibly matching TRBD2 (6 bases). There are 15 residues in the CDR3. Looked up from germline, CDR1 is SGHTA and CDR2 is FQGNSA. V lost 5 bases and J lost 2, with 15 bases in between. CDR3: CASSAAPGLQETQYF. CDR3 bases: TGTGCCAGCAGCGCCGCCCCGGGACTTCAAGAGACCCAGTACTTC.

V usage is TRBV5-1 and J usage is TRBJ1-2; 10 nucleotides match TRBD1. J was trimmed by 4 bases and V by 4 bases; bases with no gene match: 13. Germline V lookup: CDR1 SGHRS, CDR2 YFSETQ. CDR3 length equals 17 residues. CDR3 in DNA: TGCGCCAGCAGCCCACCTGGGTGGGACAGGGGTTTCTATGGCTACACCTTC. It specifies CASSPPGWDRGFYGYTF. Together with reference TRBV5-1 and TRBJ1-2, the CDR3 gives the full variable domain: KAGVTQTPRYLIKTRGQQVTLSCSPISGHRSVSWYQQTPGQGLQFLFEYFSETQRNKGNFPGRFSGRQFSNSRSEMNVSTLELGDSALYLCASSPPGWDRGFYGYTFGSGTRLTVV.